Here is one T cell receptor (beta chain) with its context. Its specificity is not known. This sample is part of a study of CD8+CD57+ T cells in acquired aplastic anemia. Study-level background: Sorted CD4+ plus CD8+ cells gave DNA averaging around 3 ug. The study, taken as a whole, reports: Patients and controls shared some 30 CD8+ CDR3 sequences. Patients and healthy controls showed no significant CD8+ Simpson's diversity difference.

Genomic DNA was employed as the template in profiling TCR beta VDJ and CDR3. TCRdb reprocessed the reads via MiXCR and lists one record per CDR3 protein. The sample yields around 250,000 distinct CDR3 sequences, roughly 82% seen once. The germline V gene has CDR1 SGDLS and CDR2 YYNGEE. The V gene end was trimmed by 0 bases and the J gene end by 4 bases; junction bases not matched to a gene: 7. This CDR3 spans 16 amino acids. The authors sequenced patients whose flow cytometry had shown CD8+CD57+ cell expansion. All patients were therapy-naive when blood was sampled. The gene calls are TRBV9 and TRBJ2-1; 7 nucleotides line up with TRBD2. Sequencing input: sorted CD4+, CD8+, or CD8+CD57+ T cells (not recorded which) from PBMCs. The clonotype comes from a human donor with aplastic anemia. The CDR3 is CASSVVWGGTYNEQFF. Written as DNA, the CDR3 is TGTGCCAGCAGCGTAGTATGGGGAGGGACTTACAATGAGCAGTTCTTC.